This TCR beta chain is from a study of CD8+CD57+ T cells in acquired aplastic anemia. Study-wide context: Average DNA yield from sorted CD4+ and CD8+ cells was about 3 ug.

This clonotype was counted only a few times. The CDR3 sequence is 13 residues long. V dropped 0 bases and J dropped 5 bases, with 9 bases sitting between them. Germline V lookup: CDR1 SGHRS, CDR2 YFSETQ. TCR beta VDJ and CDR3 profiling used genomic DNA as template. TCRdb re-called the reads through MiXCR, storing one row per CDR3 protein. The table has around 230,000 distinct CDR3 sequences, over 55% seen once. What was sequenced was sorted CD4+, CD8+, or CD8+CD57+ T cells (not recorded which) from PBMCs. The chain carries TRBV5-1 and TRBJ2-7, with a tentative D call TRBD2 (5 bases). This clonotype was sampled from a human donor in good health. CDR3 coding DNA: TGCGCCAGCAGCTTGGGACGGGAAAACGAGCAGTACTTC. Translation: CASSLGRENEQYF.